This TCR beta chain stems from a study of OX40 agonist ivuxolimab in advanced cancers. Study summary: The study gave patients intravenous ivuxolimab at 0.01 to 10 mg/kg every 2 weeks.

Trimming removed 8 bases from V and 2 bases from J, with 15 bases in between. Germline values: CDR1 MNHEY, CDR2 SVGAGI. CDR3 length equals 14 residues. The assay was immunoSEQ multiplex PCR, and TCRdb's table has in-frame clones only and misses some. There are under 95,000 clones in the sample; approximately 89% occur only once, and approximately 0.8% lies in the top ten. The TCR sequence derives from an adult with an advanced solid tumor such as melanoma, head and neck, liver or kidney cancer. This chain links TRBV6-5 with TRBJ2-5; tentative D call: TRBD2 (7 bases). Here the sequenced sample was CD4+ or CD8+ T cells sorted from blood, taken in a trial of the OX40 agonist ivuxolimab. The CDR3 region is CASWGGQVQETQYF. The CDR3 DNA sequence: TGTGCCAGCTGGGGGGGGCAAGTGCAAGAGACCCAGTACTTC.